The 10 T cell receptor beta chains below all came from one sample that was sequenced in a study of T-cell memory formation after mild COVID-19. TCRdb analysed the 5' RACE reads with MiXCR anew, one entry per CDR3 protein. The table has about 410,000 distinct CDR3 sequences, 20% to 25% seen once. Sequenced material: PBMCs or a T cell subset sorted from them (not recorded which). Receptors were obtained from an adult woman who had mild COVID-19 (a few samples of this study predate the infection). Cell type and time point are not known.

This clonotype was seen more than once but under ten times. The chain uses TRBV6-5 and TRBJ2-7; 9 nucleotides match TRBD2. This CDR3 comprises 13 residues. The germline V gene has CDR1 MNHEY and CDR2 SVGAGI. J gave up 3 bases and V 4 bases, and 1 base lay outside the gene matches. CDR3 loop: CASSSAGGYEQYF. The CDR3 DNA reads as TGTGCCAGCAGTTCAGCGGGGGGCTACGAGCAGTACTTC.

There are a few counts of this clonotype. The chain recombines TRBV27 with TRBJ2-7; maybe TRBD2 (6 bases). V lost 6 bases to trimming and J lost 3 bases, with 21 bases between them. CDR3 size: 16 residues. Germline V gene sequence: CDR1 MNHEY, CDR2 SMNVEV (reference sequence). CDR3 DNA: TGTGCCAGCAGCCCCACCCTGCGGGAAGCCCTCTACGAGCAGTACTTC. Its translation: CASSPTLREALYEQYF.

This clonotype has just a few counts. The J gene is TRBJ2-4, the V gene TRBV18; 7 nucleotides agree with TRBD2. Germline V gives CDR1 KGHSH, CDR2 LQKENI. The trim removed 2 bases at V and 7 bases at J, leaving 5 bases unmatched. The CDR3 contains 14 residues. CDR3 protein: CASSPASGGNIQYF. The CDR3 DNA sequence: TGTGCCAGCTCACCAGCTAGCGGAGGGAACATTCAGTACTTC.

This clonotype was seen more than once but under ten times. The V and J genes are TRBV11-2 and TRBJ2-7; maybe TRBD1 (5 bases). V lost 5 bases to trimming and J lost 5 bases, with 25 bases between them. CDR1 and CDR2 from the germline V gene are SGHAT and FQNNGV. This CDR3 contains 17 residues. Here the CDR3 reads CASSINQPGQGFDEQYF. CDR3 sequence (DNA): TGTGCCAGCAGCATAAACCAGCCAGGGCAGGGTTTCGACGAGCAGTACTTC.

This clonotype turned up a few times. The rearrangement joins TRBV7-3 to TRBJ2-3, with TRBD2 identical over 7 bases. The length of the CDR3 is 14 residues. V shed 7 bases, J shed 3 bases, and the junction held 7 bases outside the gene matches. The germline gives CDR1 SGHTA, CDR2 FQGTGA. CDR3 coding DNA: TGTGCCAGCAAGTTGGGAGGGTTTACAGATACGCAGTATTTT. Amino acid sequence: CASKLGGFTDTQYF.

DNA for the CDR3: TGTGCCAGCAGCCCCAAAGGCGGGATTTACAATGAGCAGTTCTTC. As protein: CASSPKGGIYNEQFF. The chain is built from TRBV7-8 and TRBJ2-1, with D maybe TRBD2 (6 bases). CDR1 is SGHVS, CDR2 FQNEAQ, per germline. The CDR3 covers 15 residues. The V and J ends lost 5 bases and 4 bases respectively, with 15 bases between them.

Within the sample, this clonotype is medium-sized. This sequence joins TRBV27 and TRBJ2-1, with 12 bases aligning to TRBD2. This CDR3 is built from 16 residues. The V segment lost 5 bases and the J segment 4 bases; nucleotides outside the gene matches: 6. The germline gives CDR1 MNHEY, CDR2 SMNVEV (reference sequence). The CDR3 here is CASSPGTSGFYNEQFF. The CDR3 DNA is TGTGCCAGCAGTCCCGGGACTAGCGGGTTTTACAATGAGCAGTTCTTC.

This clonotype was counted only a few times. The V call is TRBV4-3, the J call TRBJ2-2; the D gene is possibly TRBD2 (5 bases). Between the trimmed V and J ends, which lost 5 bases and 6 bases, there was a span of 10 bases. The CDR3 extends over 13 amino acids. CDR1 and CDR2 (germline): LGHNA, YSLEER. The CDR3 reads CASSIRTAGELFF. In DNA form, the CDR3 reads TGCGCCAGCAGCATCCGGACTGCCGGGGAGCTGTTTTTT.

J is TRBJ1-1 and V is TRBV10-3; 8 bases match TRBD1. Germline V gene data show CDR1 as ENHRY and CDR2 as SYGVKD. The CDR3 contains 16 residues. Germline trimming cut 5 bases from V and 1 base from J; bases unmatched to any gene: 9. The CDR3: CAISQNRGQGNTEAFF. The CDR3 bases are TGTGCCATCAGTCAGAATAGAGGACAGGGGAACACTGAAGCTTTCTTT.

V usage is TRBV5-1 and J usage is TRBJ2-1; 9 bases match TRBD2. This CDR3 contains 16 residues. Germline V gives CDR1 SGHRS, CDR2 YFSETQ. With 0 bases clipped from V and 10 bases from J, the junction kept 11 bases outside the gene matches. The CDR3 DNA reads TGCGCCAGCAGCTTGGAGGCTAGCGGGATCCCGCGGGAGCAGTTCTTC. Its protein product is CASSLEASGIPREQFF.